This T cell receptor (beta chain) derives from a study of blood T cell repertoires in COVID-19 (TCRdb year 2020). Context from the whole study: Samples from collaborators originated in the United States, Italy and Spain and spanned both the acute and convalescent phases of COVID-19. The material from the prospective study consisted of cDNA or gDNA derived from T cells, B-cell-depleted T cells, or PBMCs. The dataset comprised deeply sampled blood TCRbeta repertoires from subjects exposed to, actively infected with, or recovered from COVID-19. The repertoires were released in a freely available public database intended as a resource for research on the immune response to SARS-CoV-2. The samples were drawn from two sources: the first 160 participants of the ongoing ImmuneRACE study, and fewer than 1,500 subjects contributed by 6 global collaborators. A de-identified subject ID, COVID-19 status, age in years and sex were almost always included in the sample metadata. HLA class I and class II types, where available, came from metadata supplied by the sample provider rather than from assay-based typing.

TCRbeta CDR3 regions were amplified from genomic DNA using the immunoSEQ Assay, a bias-controlled multiplex PCR. The paper's processing steps were these. The number of nucleated cells in each sample was estimated by amplification of reference gene primers within the assay. Sequence reads were collapsed and filtered to measure the absolute abundance of every unique TCRbeta CDR3 rearrangement. For each sample, productive Simpson clonality was calculated as the square root of Simpson's diversity index across productive rearrangements. TCRdb holds this immuneACCESS table with in-frame rearrangements only. Some clones are missing; in checked studies, unresolved V genes explain under half, and the rest has no known cause. V and J calls and clone size are copied from that table; D and trimming were computed from the DNA. The sample table shows about 130,000 clones, and 85% are seen once. Under 8% of the sample comes from the top ten.

The study at large found these results: Clinical and demographic metadata were provided uncurated, with the amount varying by source and participant.

Looking up the germline V gene yields CDR1 SGHTA and CDR2 FQGNSA. V loses 2 bases of germline sequence and J loses 5 bases, and the interval between the two ends is 10 bases. Spanning cysteine to phenylalanine, the CDR3 consists of 14 amino acids. The kept DNA is CDR3 alone, 42 bases in frame from the first base. Comments on this clone: It has no known antigen specificity. The sample holds no much larger clone one base away, and base qualities are not on file.

Whole blood was collected in K2EDTA tubes by collaborating institutions according to the institutions' own protocols. Collaborator samples were shipped for TCRbeta analysis as frozen whole blood, isolated PBMCs, or DNA extracted from either sample type. Sequencing was carried out using peripheral blood. This sequence was found in a man aged 80 or over with active or convalescent COVID-19. The chain employs TRBV7-2 and TRBJ1-3; the D gene assignment is ambiguous. CDR3 loop: CASSLLASRNTIYF. The sequence in DNA is TGTGCCAGCAGCTTATTAGCCAGCAGAAACACCATATATTTT. The entire variable domain, with the stretches around the CDR3 drawn from the reference TRBV7-2 and TRBJ1-3 proteins, is GAGVSQSPSNKVTEKGKDVELRCDPISGHTALYWYRQSLGQGLEFLIYFQGNSAPDKSGLPSDRFSAERTGGSVSTLTIQRTQQEDSAVYLCASSLLASRNTIYFGEGSWLTVV.